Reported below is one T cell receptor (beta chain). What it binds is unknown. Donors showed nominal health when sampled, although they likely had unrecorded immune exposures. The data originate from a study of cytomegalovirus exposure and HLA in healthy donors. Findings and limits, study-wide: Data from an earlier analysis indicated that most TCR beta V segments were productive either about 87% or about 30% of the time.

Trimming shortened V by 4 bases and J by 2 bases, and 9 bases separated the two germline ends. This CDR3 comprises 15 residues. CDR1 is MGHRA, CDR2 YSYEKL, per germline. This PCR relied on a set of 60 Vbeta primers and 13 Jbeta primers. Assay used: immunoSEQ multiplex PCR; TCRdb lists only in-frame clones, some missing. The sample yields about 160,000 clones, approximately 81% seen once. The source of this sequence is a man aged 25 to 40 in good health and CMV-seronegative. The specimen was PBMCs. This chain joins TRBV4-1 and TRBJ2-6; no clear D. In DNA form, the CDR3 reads TGCGCCAGCAGCCTCCTCGGTGCTGGGGCCAACGTCCTGACTTTC. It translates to CASSLLGAGANVLTF.